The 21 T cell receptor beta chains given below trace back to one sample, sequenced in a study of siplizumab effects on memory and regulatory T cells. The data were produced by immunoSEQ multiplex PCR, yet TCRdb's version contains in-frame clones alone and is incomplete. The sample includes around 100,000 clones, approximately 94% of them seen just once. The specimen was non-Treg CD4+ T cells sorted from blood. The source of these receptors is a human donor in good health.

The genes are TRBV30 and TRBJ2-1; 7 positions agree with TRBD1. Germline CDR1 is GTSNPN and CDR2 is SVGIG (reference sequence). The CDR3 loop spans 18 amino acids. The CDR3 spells CASNEGAFSEYRTNEQFF. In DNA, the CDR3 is TGTGCTTCCAACGAGGGGGCCTTTAGTGAATATAGAACCAATGAGCAGTTCTTC.

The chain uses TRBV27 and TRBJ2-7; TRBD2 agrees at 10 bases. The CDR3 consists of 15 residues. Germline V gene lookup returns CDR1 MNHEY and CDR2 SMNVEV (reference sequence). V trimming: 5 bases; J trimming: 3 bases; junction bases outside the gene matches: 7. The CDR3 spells CASSNKGLASYEQYF. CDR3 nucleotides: TGTGCCAGCAGTAATAAGGGACTAGCGAGCTACGAGCAGTACTTC.

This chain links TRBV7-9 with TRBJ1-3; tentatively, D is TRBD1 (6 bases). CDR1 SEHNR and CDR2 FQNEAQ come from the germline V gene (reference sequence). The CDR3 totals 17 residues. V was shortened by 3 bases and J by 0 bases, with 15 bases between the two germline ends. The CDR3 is CASSLRQASNSGNTIYF. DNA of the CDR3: TGTGCCAGCAGCTTGCGACAGGCCTCTAACTCTGGAAACACCATATATTTT. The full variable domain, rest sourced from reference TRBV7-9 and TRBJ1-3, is DTGVSQNPRHKITKRGQNVTFRCDPISEHNRLYWYRQTLGQGPEFLTYFQNEAQLEKSRLLSDRFSAERPKGSFSTLEIQRTEQGDSAMYLCASSLRQASNSGNTIYFGEGSWLTVV.

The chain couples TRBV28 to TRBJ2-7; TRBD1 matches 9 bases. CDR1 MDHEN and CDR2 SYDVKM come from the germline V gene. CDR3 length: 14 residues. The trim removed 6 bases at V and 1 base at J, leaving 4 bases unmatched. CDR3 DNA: TGTGCCAGCAGGGGACAGGGATCATCCTACGAGCAGTACTTC. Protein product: CASRGQGSSYEQYF.

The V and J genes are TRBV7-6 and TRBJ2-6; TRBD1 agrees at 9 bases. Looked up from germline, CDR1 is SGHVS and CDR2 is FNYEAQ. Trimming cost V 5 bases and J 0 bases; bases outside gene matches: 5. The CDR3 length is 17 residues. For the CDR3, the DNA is TGTGCCAGCAGCCGACAGGGGGGAACCTCTGGGGCCAACGTCCTGACTTTC. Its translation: CASSRQGGTSGANVLTF.

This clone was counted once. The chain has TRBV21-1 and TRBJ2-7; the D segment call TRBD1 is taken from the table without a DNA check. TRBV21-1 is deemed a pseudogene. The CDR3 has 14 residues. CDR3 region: CASSNWGRGYEQYF. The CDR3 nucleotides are TGTGCCAGCAGCAATTGGGGCAGGGGTTACGAGCAGTACTTC.

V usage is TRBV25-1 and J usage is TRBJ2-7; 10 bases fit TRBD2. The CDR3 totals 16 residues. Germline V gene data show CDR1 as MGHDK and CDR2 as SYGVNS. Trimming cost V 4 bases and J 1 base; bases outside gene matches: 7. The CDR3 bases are TGTGCCAGCAGTGCAGAGTTAGCGGGAGGTTCCTACGAGCAGTACTTC. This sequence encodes CASSAELAGGSYEQYF.

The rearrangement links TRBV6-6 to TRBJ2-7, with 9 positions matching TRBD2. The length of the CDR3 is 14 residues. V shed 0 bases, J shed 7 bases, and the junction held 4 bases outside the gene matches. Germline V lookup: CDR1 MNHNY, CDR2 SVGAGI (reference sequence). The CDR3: CASSYSREGEEQYF. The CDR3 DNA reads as TGTGCCAGCAGTTACTCGCGGGAGGGAGAAGAGCAGTACTTC.

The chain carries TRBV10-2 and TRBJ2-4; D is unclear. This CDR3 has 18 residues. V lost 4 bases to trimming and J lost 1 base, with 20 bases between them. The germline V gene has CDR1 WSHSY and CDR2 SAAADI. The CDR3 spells CASSAMLTGGSAKNIQYF. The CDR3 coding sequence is TGCGCCAGCAGTGCGATGCTAACCGGCGGTTCTGCCAAAAACATTCAGTACTTC.

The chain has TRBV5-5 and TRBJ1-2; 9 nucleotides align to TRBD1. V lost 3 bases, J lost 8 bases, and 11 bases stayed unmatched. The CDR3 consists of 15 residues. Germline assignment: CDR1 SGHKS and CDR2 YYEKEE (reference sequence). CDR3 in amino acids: CASSSRWDRADGYTF. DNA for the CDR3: TGTGCCAGCAGCTCCCGTTGGGACAGGGCGGACGGCTACACCTTC.

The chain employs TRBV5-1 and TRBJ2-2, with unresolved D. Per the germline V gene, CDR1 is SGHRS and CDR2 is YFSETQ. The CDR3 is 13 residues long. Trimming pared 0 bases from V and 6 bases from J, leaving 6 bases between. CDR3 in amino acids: CASSLAESGELFF. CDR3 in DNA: TGCGCCAGCAGCTTGGCCGAATCCGGGGAGCTGTTTTTT.

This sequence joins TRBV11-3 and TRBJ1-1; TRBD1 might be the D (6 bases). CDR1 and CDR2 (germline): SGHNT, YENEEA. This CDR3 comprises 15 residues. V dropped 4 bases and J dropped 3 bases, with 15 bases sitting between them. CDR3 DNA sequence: TGTGCCAGCAGCTCCGGTGGGGGGGCGCACACTGAAGCTTTCTTT. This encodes CASSSGGGAHTEAFF.

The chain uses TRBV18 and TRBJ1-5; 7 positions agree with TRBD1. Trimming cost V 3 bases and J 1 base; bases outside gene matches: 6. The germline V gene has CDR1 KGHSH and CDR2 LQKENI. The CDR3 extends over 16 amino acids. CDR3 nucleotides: TGTGCCAGCTCACCCGGGACAGAGGGAAGCAATCAGCCCCAGCATTTT. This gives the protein CASSPGTEGSNQPQHF.

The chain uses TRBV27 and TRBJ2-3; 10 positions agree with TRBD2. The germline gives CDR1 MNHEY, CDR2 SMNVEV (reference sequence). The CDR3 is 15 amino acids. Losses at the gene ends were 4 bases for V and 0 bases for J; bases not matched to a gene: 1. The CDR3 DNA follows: TGTGCCAGCAGTTCGGGACTAGCGAGCACAGATACGCAGTATTTT. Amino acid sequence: CASSSGLASTDTQYF.

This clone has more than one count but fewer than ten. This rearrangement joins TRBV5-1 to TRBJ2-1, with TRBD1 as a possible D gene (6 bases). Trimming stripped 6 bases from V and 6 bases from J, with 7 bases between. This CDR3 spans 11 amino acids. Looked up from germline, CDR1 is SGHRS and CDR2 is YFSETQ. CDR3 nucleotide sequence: TGCGCCAGCACCAGGGGCAATGAGCAGTTCTTC. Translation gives CASTRGNEQFF.

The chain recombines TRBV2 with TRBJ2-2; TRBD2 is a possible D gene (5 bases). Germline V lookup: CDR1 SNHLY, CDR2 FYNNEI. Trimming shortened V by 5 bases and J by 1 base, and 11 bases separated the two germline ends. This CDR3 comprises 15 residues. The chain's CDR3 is CASSSDGLNTGELFF. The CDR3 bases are TGTGCCAGCAGTTCGGACGGACTGAACACCGGGGAGCTGTTTTTT.

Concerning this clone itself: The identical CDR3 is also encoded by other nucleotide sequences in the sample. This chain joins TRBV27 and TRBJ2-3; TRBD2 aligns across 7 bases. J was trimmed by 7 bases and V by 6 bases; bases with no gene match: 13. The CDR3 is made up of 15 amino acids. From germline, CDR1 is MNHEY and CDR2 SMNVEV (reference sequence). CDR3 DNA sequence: TGTGCCAGCAGCTTGCTAGCGGAAGCTCACCATACGCAGTATTTT. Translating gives CASSLLAEAHHTQYF.

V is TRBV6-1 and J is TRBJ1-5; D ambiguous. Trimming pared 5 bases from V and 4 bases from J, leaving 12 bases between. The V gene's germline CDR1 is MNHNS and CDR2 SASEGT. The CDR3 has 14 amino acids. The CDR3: CASSIEDVNQPQHF. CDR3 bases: TGTGCCAGCAGTATCGAGGACGTTAATCAGCCCCAGCATTTT.

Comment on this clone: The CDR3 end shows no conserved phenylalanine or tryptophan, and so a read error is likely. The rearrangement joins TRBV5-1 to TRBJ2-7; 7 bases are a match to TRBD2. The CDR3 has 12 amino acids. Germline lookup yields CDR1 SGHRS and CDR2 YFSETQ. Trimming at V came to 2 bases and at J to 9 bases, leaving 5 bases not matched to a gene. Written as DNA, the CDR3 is TGCGCCAGCAGCTTTAACACGGGGGGGCAGTACCTC. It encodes CASSFNTGGQYL.

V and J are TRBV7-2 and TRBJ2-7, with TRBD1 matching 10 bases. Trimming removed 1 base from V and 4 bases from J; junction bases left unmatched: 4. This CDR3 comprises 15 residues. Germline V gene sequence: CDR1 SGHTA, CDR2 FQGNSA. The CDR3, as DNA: TGTGCCAGCAGCTTAGTGACAGGGGGCATATACGAGCAGTACTTC. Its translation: CASSLVTGGIYEQYF.

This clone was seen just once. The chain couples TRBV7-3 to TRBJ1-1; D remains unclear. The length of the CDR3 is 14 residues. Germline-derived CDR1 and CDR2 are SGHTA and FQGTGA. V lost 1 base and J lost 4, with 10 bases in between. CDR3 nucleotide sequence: TGTGCCAGCAGCTTAAATGGAGGAGGCACTGAAGCTTTCTTT. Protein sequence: CASSLNGGGTEAFF.